Following are 11 T cell receptor beta chains from one sample sequenced in a study of T cells in Graves' hyperthyroidism and ophthalmopathy. Amplification of TCR beta CDR3 regions was performed using RNA transcripts as template. HTBI primers were used for first-round RT-PCR of the TCR CDR3. TCRdb ran MiXCR on the multiplex PCR reads and lists one entry per CDR3 protein. The sample records hundreds of thousands of distinct CDR3 sequences, around 40% being singletons. Sequenced sample: blood. The receptors here all came from a woman aged 40 to 50 with Graves' hyperthyroidism.

This clonotype was counted between two and nine times. CDR3 DNA: TGTGCCAGCAGCTTAAAGGGTATCTCTGGAAACACCATATATTTT. It yields the protein CASSLKGISGNTIYF. The chain links TRBV7-2 to TRBJ1-3; D unclear. CDR1 is SGHTA, CDR2 FQGNSA, per germline. V lost 2 bases and J 0 bases, leaving 8 bases between the germline ends. The CDR3 spans 15 residues.

Many counts were recorded for this clonotype. The chain uses TRBV2 and TRBJ1-6; possible D gene TRBD1, 5 bases. CDR3 size: 15 residues. Germline CDR1 SNHLY, CDR2 FYNNEI. V lost 7 bases and J 5 bases, leaving 15 bases between the germline ends. CDR3 in amino acids: CASMIRDLHNSPLHF. DNA for the CDR3: TGTGCCAGCATGATTCGGGACTTGCATAATTCACCCCTCCACTTT.

As for this clonotype: The junction departs from germline at one end; a sequencing error may be responsible. The chain couples TRBV24-1 to TRBJ1-5, with 9 bases lining up with TRBD1. This CDR3 is built from 19 residues. The germline gives CDR1 KGHDR, CDR2 SFDVKD. DNA for the CDR3: TGTGCCAGCAGTAACCGGGACAGGGTTTGGGTGTGGGGCAATCAGCCCCAGCATTTT. It translates to CASSNRDRVWVWGNQPQHF.

The V gene is TRBV15, the J gene TRBJ1-2, with D possibly TRBD1 on 5 matching bases. Germline V gene data show CDR1 as LNHNV and CDR2 as YYDKDF (reference sequence). Trimming left V 1 base short and J 4 bases short, with 19 bases between. The CDR3 totals 17 residues. In nucleotides, the CDR3 is TGTGCCACCAGCAGAGTGGCCGGGACCTTGCCTCTCTATGGCTACACCTTC. Translated, it gives CATSRVAGTLPLYGYTF.

This clonotype was recorded many times. The chain combines TRBV10-3 with TRBJ1-2; 9 nucleotides line up with TRBD1. The V segment lost 6 bases and the J segment 4 bases; nucleotides outside the gene matches: 15. Germline loops: CDR1 ENHRY, CDR2 SYGVKD. The CDR3 totals 17 residues. CDR3: CAIRPDRGSDSLYGYTF. Written as DNA, the CDR3 is TGTGCCATCAGGCCCGACAGGGGGAGCGATAGTCTCTATGGCTACACCTTC.

The rearrangement uses TRBV7-2 and TRBJ1-5; TRBD1 aligns across 8 bases. Germline trimming cut 2 bases from V and 1 base from J; bases unmatched to any gene: 4. CDR3 length: 16 residues. CDR1 SGHTA and CDR2 FQGNSA come from the germline V gene. CDR3 sequence reads: CASSLWQGASNQPQHF. For the CDR3, the DNA is TGTGCCAGCAGCTTATGGCAGGGGGCAAGCAATCAGCCCCAGCATTTT.

This clonotype was seen only a few times. The chain has TRBV7-2 and TRBJ2-7, with TRBD2 as a possible D gene (6 bases). This CDR3 is 15 amino acids long. Trimming pared 4 bases from V and 0 bases from J, leaving 13 bases between. Germline V gene lookup returns CDR1 SGHTA and CDR2 FQGNSA. Here the CDR3 DNA reads TGTGCCAGCAGCTCACTTAGCGGACCCTCCTACGAGCAGTACTTC. Protein product: CASSSLSGPSYEQYF.

The chain combines TRBV3-1 with TRBJ2-2; no reliable D call. Germline V gene sequence: CDR1 LGHDT, CDR2 YNNKEL (reference sequence). This CDR3 region has 17 residues. The ends were cut back, 4 bases at V and 1 base at J, with 16 bases in the middle. The CDR3 DNA sequence: TGTGCCAGCAGCCGCCAGCTTTCCTGGGAGAACACCGGGGAGCTGTTTTTT. Translating gives CASSRQLSWENTGELFF.

To note about this clonotype: This CDR3 fails to terminate in the conserved phenylalanine or tryptophan, so it likely reflects a read error. No DNA is shown, since the ends of the CDR3 on it are uncertain; the CDR3 is the one TCRdb lists. The chain is built from TRBV7-2 and TRBJ2-7. The CDR3 numbers 12 amino acids, ends counted. Germline V gene lookup returns CDR1 SGHTA and CDR2 FQGNSA. The CDR3 region is CASSLAVYEQSL.

The chain links TRBV6-1 to TRBJ2-5; 7 bases align to TRBD1. The length of the CDR3 is 12 residues. The V segment lost 8 bases and the J segment 9 bases; nucleotides outside the gene matches: 9. Looked up from germline, CDR1 is MNHNS and CDR2 is SASEGT. CDR3 DNA: TGTGCCAGCTCTGGACAGGCCGAGGCCCAGTACTTC. The encoded protein is CASSGQAEAQYF.

J is TRBJ1-6 and V is TRBV5-5; D unclear. CDR3 length equals 15 residues. V lost 1 base and J lost 5, with 10 bases in between. CDR1 is SGHKS, CDR2 YYEKEE, per germline (reference sequence). CDR3 sequence (DNA): TGTGCCAGCAGCTTGTCGGCGGAACATAATTCACCCCTCCACTTT. It encodes CASSLSAEHNSPLHF.